Below are 22 T cell receptor beta chains sequenced from a single sample in a study of blood T cells in healthy people across ages. Through a sample-barcoded 5' primer and a J-beta primer mix, a second PCR was run for roughly 7 to 11 cycles. TCRdb itself ran the 5' RACE reads through MiXCR, one entry per CDR3 protein. The sample yields more than 1.4 million distinct CDR3 sequences, approximately 40% seen once. Sequenced input: blood. The receptors were gathered from a woman aged 18-29 years in good health.

This clonotype was recorded a few times. The rearrangement links TRBV9 to TRBJ2-1; TRBD2 might be the D (5 bases). This CDR3 comprises 13 residues. Germline V gene sequence: CDR1 SGDLS, CDR2 YYNGEE. V was clipped by 3 bases and J by 5 bases, with 9 bases between them. CDR3 loop: CASSGGEDNEQFF. The CDR3 DNA reads as TGTGCCAGCAGCGGGGGAGAAGACAATGAGCAGTTCTTC.

This clonotype was counted between two and nine times. The rearrangement uses TRBV6-2 or TRBV6-3 and TRBJ2-5; D ambiguous. V shed 8 bases and J shed 11 bases, with 18 bases lying between them. CDR1 is MNHEY and CDR2 is SVGEGT in the germline V gene. The CDR3 length is 12 residues. The CDR3 nucleotides read TGTGCCAGCTCCCGAAGCGTCAATGAGCAGTACTTC. Protein sequence: CASSRSVNEQYF.

This clonotype appeared many times. This chain connects TRBV7-2 to TRBJ2-1, with 7 nucleotides matching TRBD1. CDR3 length equals 15 residues. Germline V gene data show CDR1 as SGHTA and CDR2 as FQGNSA. The junction had 0 bases not matched to a gene; V was cut back by 0 bases and J by 1 base. This CDR3 is CASSLARGSYNEQFF. Written as DNA, the CDR3 is TGTGCCAGCAGCTTAGCCAGGGGGTCCTACAATGAGCAGTTCTTC.

This clonotype was detected only a few times. V usage is TRBV3-1 and J usage is TRBJ2-5; D tentatively fits TRBD1 or TRBD2 (5 bases each). The CDR3 loop spans 14 amino acids. V lost 4 bases to trimming and J lost 6 bases, with 15 bases between them. CDR1 and CDR2 (germline): LGHDT, YNNKEL (reference sequence). In DNA, the CDR3 is TGTGCCAGCAGCCGAAGGAACGAGGGACAGACCCAGTACTTC. This gives the protein CASSRRNEGQTQYF.

The genes are TRBV5-1 and TRBJ2-3, with 8 bases matching TRBD1. V lost 4 bases and J lost 4; bases outside the gene matches: 2. The CDR3 sequence is 13 residues long. From germline, CDR1 is SGHRS and CDR2 YFSETQ. The CDR3: CASSVDRADTQYF. In DNA form, the CDR3 reads TGCGCCAGCAGCGTGGACAGGGCAGATACGCAGTATTTT.

This clonotype has only a few counts. V is TRBV25-1 and J is TRBJ2-7; D perhaps matches TRBD1 (6 bases). The CDR3 extends over 13 amino acids. Trimming shortened V by 3 bases and J by 6 bases, and 12 bases separated the two germline ends. CDR1 and CDR2 from the germline V gene are MGHDK and SYGVNS. The CDR3 nucleotides are TGTGCCAGCAGTGATGGGGTAGGGGGCGAGCAGTACTTC. Translating gives CASSDGVGGEQYF.

This clonotype showed up just a few times. The rearrangement links TRBV6-5 to TRBJ1-6; possibly TRBD1 for D (5 bases). V was trimmed by 6 bases and J by 6 bases, leaving 12 bases between them. Germline lookup yields CDR1 MNHEY and CDR2 SVGAGI. The CDR3 sequence is 14 residues long. The CDR3: CASRLSGPNSPLHF. As DNA, the CDR3 is TGTGCCAGCAGGTTATCGGGGCCTAATTCACCCCTCCACTTT.

CDR3 in DNA: TGCAGTGCTATCCCGGACAGGGGAGAGACCCAGTACTTC. Translation: CSAIPDRGETQYF. V gene TRBV20-1 combines with J gene TRBJ2-7; 9 bases agree with TRBD1. The DNA end favors TRBJ2-5, so the J call may be wrong. The CDR3 totals 13 residues. CDR1 DFQATT and CDR2 SNEGSKA come from the germline V gene (reference sequence).

The chain links TRBV6-2 or TRBV6-3 to TRBJ2-3; D may be TRBD1 or TRBD2 (5 bases each). Germline loops: CDR1 MNHEY, CDR2 SVGEGT. The V gene lost 6 bases and the J gene lost 2 bases, with 12 bases spanning the gap. The CDR3 is 14 residues long. CDR3 amino acids: CASRYQGATDTQYF. As DNA, the CDR3 is TGTGCCAGCAGGTACCAGGGAGCCACAGATACGCAGTATTTT.

This clonotype was seen a handful of times. V gene TRBV20-1 combines with J gene TRBJ2-1; D perhaps matches TRBD1 (5 bases). Germline-derived CDR1 and CDR2 are DFQATT and SNEGSKA (reference sequence). This CDR3 spans 15 amino acids. Deletions cut 5 bases from V and 2 bases from J, with 16 bases between. CDR3 DNA: TGCAGTGCTCTAGACAGCGCCGGAACCTACAATGAGCAGTTCTTC. This encodes CSALDSAGTYNEQFF.

The chain combines TRBV7-2 with TRBJ1-1, with D maybe TRBD1 (5 bases). V lost 5 bases to trimming and J lost 0 bases, with 10 bases between them. Per the germline V gene, CDR1 is SGHTA and CDR2 is FQGNSA. There are 14 residues in the CDR3. The CDR3 DNA reads TGTGCCAGCAGCACAGGAAGGATGAACACTGAAGCTTTCTTT. Translating it yields CASSTGRMNTEAFF.

This clonotype showed up just a few times. The chain couples TRBV9 to TRBJ2-4; 8 nucleotides align to TRBD2. This CDR3 contains 16 residues. The V segment lost 2 bases and the J segment 9 bases; nucleotides outside the gene matches: 13. Germline CDR1 reads SGDLS; CDR2 reads YYNGEE. CDR3 region: CASSVSGEASGAIQYF. As DNA, the CDR3 is TGTGCCAGCAGCGTTAGCGGGGAGGCGTCAGGAGCCATTCAGTACTTC.

This clonotype was observed a handful of times. The rearrangement uses TRBV28 and TRBJ2-3; D is possibly TRBD1 or TRBD2 (6 bases each). Trimming removed 6 bases at V and 5 bases at J, with 12 bases between. Germline-derived CDR1 and CDR2 are MDHEN and SYDVKM. The CDR3 has 13 amino acids. CDR3 sequence (DNA): TGTGCCAGCAGCTTAAGGGGGGTAGATACGCAGTATTTT. This sequence encodes CASSLRGVDTQYF.

This clonotype was counted a few times. This chain joins TRBV11-2 and TRBJ2-5; 7 bases fit TRBD1. The CDR3 length is 14 residues. With 3 bases clipped from V and 1 base from J, the junction kept 2 bases outside the gene matches. Per the germline V gene, CDR1 is SGHAT and CDR2 is FQNNGV. Here the CDR3 reads CASSFRDSQETQYF. Here the CDR3 DNA reads TGTGCCAGCAGCTTTAGGGACAGCCAAGAGACCCAGTACTTC.

This clonotype is a singleton in its sample. V is TRBV6-1 and J is TRBJ2-7; D gene ambiguous. The CDR3 is 14 residues long. V gave up 2 bases and J gave up 5 bases, with 13 bases separating them. Germline V CDR1 and CDR2: MNHNS, SASEGT. The CDR3 here is CASSEKFGEDEQYF. CDR3 coding DNA: TGTGCCAGCAGTGAAAAGTTTGGTGAAGACGAGCAGTACTTC.

This clonotype appeared a few times. CDR3 sequence: CATSDNGQGWKTQYF. The CDR3, as DNA: TGTGCCACCAGTGACAACGGACAGGGCTGGAAGACCCAGTACTTC. The chain couples TRBV24-1 to TRBJ2-5, with 8 positions matching TRBD1. This CDR3 is built from 15 residues. The V gene's germline CDR1 is KGHDR and CDR2 SFDVKD. With 4 bases clipped from V and 6 bases from J, the junction kept 9 bases outside the gene matches.

The chain has TRBV20-1 and TRBJ2-1; 8 nucleotides match TRBD2. The CDR3 is 15 amino acids. Germline CDR1 DFQATT, CDR2 SNEGSKA (reference sequence). Unmatched junction bases numbered 7, after V lost 6 bases and J lost 0 bases. The CDR3 DNA reads as TGCAGTGCCGAGGGCGGGGGGAGCTCCTACAATGAGCAGTTCTTC. It specifies CSAEGGGSSYNEQFF.

The rearrangement joins TRBV28 to TRBJ1-2, with TRBD1 identical over 8 bases. The V and J ends lost 10 bases and 7 bases, in that order; junction bases with no gene match: 17. From germline, CDR1 is MDHEN and CDR2 SYDVKM. This CDR3 has 15 residues. CDR3 amino acids: CATHLRTGLYLGYTF. The DNA for the CDR3 is TGTGCCACCCACCTCCGGACAGGGTTATATCTTGGCTACACCTTC.

This chain links TRBV2 with TRBJ2-1; 12 nucleotides line up with TRBD2. Trimming took 4 bases from V and 2 from J; bases not matched to a gene: 9. The CDR3 sequence is 18 residues long. CDR1 is SNHLY and CDR2 is FYNNEI in the germline V gene. CDR3 DNA sequence: TGTGCCAGCAGTGGAACGGCTAGCGGGGGGGCCGCCTACAATGAGCAGTTCTTC. Its protein is CASSGTASGGAAYNEQFF.

A single count supports this clonotype. The gene calls are TRBV7-9 and TRBJ2-5, with D possibly TRBD1 on 5 matching bases. The CDR3 has 13 residues. The germline gives CDR1 SEHNR, CDR2 FQNEAQ (reference sequence). The germline V and J ends were trimmed by 5 bases and 5 bases, with 12 bases remaining between them. The CDR3 bases are TGTGCCAGCAGCCCAGGGTACCTGGAGACCCAGTACTTC. This sequence encodes CASSPGYLETQYF. Using reference TRBV7-9 and TRBJ2-5 for the parts outside the CDR3, the full variable domain is DTGVSQNPRHKITKRGQNVTFRCDPISEHNRLYWYRQTLGQGPEFLTYFQNEAQLEKSRLLSDRFSAERPKGSFSTLEIQRTEQGDSAMYLCASSPGYLETQYFGPGTRLLVL.

Turning to this clonotype: An end of the junction differs from the germline gene, which may be a read error. This rearrangement joins TRBV3-1 to TRBJ2-3, with 10 bases matching TRBD2. Germline V gives CDR1 LGHDT, CDR2 YNNKEL (reference sequence). This CDR3 has 14 residues. In DNA, the CDR3 is TGTGCCAACAGCTTAGCGGGAGGCGGTGATACGCAGTATTTT. The encoded protein is CANSLAGGGDTQYF.

A few counts support this clonotype. The rearrangement joins TRBV7-8 to TRBJ1-6, with D unresolved. There are 12 residues in the CDR3. Trimming stripped 6 bases from V and 10 bases from J, with 10 bases between. CDR1 and CDR2 from the germline V gene are SGHVS and FQNEAQ. CDR3 residues: CASSMTNSPLHF. The CDR3, as DNA: TGTGCCAGCAGTATGACTAACTCACCCCTCCACTTT.